A single sample gave rise to the 14 T cell receptor beta chains below, sequenced in a study of neurological immune-mediated disorders. TCRdb called the 5' RACE reads again in MiXCR, with one record for every CDR3 protein. The table has over 45,000 distinct CDR3 sequences, 3% to 3.5% seen once. Source material: PBMCs. These receptors came from a man aged 40-50 years with multiple sclerosis.

This clonotype has a count of ten or more. Written as DNA, the CDR3 is TGCGCCAGCAGCTTGCAGGGGGCTGGAGATACGCAGTATTTT. This sequence encodes CASSLQGAGDTQYF. The chain employs TRBV5-1 and TRBJ2-3, with TRBD1 matching 8 bases. The CDR3 loop spans 14 amino acids. CDR1 and CDR2 from the germline V gene are SGHRS and YFSETQ. J was trimmed by 5 bases and V by 1 base; bases with no gene match: 3.

This clonotype was counted many times. The chain employs TRBV5-1 and TRBJ2-2, with D unclear. From germline, CDR1 is SGHRS and CDR2 YFSETQ. CDR3 length equals 14 residues. Deletions cut 2 bases from V and 5 bases from J, with 10 bases between. The CDR3 DNA reads as TGCGCCAGCAGCTTAGCCCACGGGACCGGGGAGCTGTTTTTT. It is translated as CASSLAHGTGELFF.

This clonotype was seen repeatedly, ten times or more. This chain joins TRBV5-1 and TRBJ2-3; a weak D match, TRBD1 (6 bases). This CDR3 comprises 17 residues. Trimming took 2 bases from V and 6 from J, leaving 22 bases between them. Germline CDR1 SGHRS, CDR2 YFSETQ. CDR3 in amino acids: CASSFSTGQSGGDTQYF. The CDR3 bases are TGCGCCAGCAGCTTTAGTACTGGACAGTCGGGCGGGGATACGCAGTATTTT. Using reference TRBV5-1 and TRBJ2-3 for the parts outside the CDR3, the full variable domain is KAGVTQTPRYLIKTRGQQVTLSCSPISGHRSVSWYQQTPGQGLQFLFEYFSETQRNKGNFPGRFSGRQFSNSRSEMNVSTLELGDSALYLCASSFSTGQSGGDTQYFGPGTRLTVL.

This clonotype was counted many times. The chain combines TRBV20-1 with TRBJ2-2, with 10 positions matching TRBD1. J lost 5 bases, V lost 3 bases, and 15 bases had no gene match. Germline-derived CDR1 and CDR2 are DFQATT and SNEGSKA (reference sequence). The CDR3 runs 18 residues. The CDR3 DNA reads TGCAGTGCTAGTAGATACCAAGGGACAGGGGTTCCGACCGGGGAGCTGTTTTTT. Its translation is CSASRYQGTGVPTGELFF.

This clonotype was seen at least ten times. The rearrangement joins TRBV25-1 to TRBJ1-2; tentatively, D is TRBD1 (5 bases). The CDR3 is 19 residues long. The germline V gene has CDR1 MGHDK and CDR2 SYGVNS. The V end lost 3 bases, the J end lost 0 bases, and 23 bases lay between the germline ends. This CDR3 is CASSEDPWTGREANYGYTF. The CDR3 DNA sequence: TGTGCCAGCAGTGAGGACCCCTGGACTGGCAGGGAGGCTAACTATGGCTACACCTTC.

V and J are TRBV3-1 and TRBJ1-5; maybe TRBD1 (5 bases). This CDR3 region has 13 residues. Trimming took 3 bases from V and 10 from J, leaving 13 bases between them. The germline gives CDR1 LGHDT, CDR2 YNNKEL (reference sequence). For the CDR3, the DNA is TGTGCCAGCAGCCAGACCTTACAGGCCCCCCAGCATTTT. Translating gives CASSQTLQAPQHF. Complete variable domain (other parts from reference TRBV3-1 and TRBJ1-5): DTAVSQTPKYLVTQMGNDKSIKCEQNLGHDTMYWYKQDSKKFLKIMFSYNNKELIINETVPNRFSPKSPDKAHLNLHINSLELGDSAVYFCASSQTLQAPQHFGDGTRLSIL.

The sample holds many counts of this clonotype. The CDR3 sequence: CASSQEGLTDTQYF. In DNA form, the CDR3 reads TGTGCCAGCAGCCAAGAGGGGTTAACAGATACGCAGTATTTT. This chain joins TRBV7-3 and TRBJ2-3; D may correspond to TRBD1 or TRBD2 (5 bases each). The CDR3 spans 14 residues. Trimming removed 5 bases at V and 3 bases at J, with 12 bases between. Germline assignment: CDR1 SGHTA and CDR2 FQGTGA.

In this sample, this clonotype turned up many times. The chain joins TRBV20-1 to TRBJ2-2; D is perhaps TRBD1 (6 bases). The V end lost 3 bases, the J end lost 1 base, and 6 bases lay between the germline ends. The CDR3 covers 13 residues. Germline V gene data show CDR1 as DFQATT and CDR2 as SNEGSKA (reference sequence). The CDR3 DNA reads TGCAGTGCTAGGGACAGGAACACCGGGGAGCTGTTTTTT. Translation: CSARDRNTGELFF.

This clonotype has at least ten counts. Germline is not matched at one junction end, which may reflect a read error. V usage is TRBV28 and J usage is TRBJ1-5, with TRBD1 matching over 7 bases. Germline-derived CDR1 and CDR2 are MDHEN and SYDVKM. CDR3 length: 15 amino acids. In nucleotides, the CDR3 is TGTGCCAGCAGAGGGGGCGCGGGAATGGTTCAGCCCCAGAATTTT. This encodes CASRGGAGMVQPQNF.

There are many counts of this clonotype. The V gene is TRBV20-1, the J gene TRBJ1-2; tentative D call: TRBD1 (6 bases). The V and J ends lost 6 bases and 2 bases respectively, with 13 bases between them. The CDR3 is 13 residues long. Germline V gene sequence: CDR1 DFQATT, CDR2 SNEGSKA (reference sequence). The CDR3 DNA sequence: TGCAGTGCCGGAGGGCAGGGGAACTATGGCTACACCTTC. Protein product: CSAGGQGNYGYTF.

This clonotype has ten or more counts. The V call is TRBV29-1, the J call TRBJ2-3, with unresolved D. The V and J ends lost 1 base and 6 bases respectively, with 11 bases between them. The CDR3 covers 13 residues. The germline gives CDR1 SQVTM, CDR2 ANQGSEA. The CDR3 region has the DNA TGCAGCGTTGAAGGTATAGACGGGGATACGCAGTATTTT. Protein: CSVEGIDGDTQYF.

In its sample, this clonotype was seen many times. The chain uses TRBV12-3 or TRBV12-4 and TRBJ1-2, with D possibly matching TRBD1 (5 bases). V lost 6 bases to trimming and J lost 5 bases, with 13 bases between them. The CDR3 runs 13 residues. The CDR3 is CASSRGAQYGYTF. In DNA, the CDR3 is TGTGCCAGCAGCCGTGGGGCGCAGTATGGCTACACCTTC.

This clonotype has at least ten counts. V and J are TRBV18 and TRBJ2-3; 9 nucleotides match TRBD1. Germline V gene lookup returns CDR1 KGHSH and CDR2 LQKENI. V dropped 2 bases and J dropped 4; count of bases not matched to a gene: 4. The CDR3 consists of 15 residues. The CDR3 DNA is TGTGCCAGCTCACCAGGGGGACAGGGCCCAGATACGCAGTATTTT. Amino acid sequence: CASSPGGQGPDTQYF.

Ten or more counts support this clonotype. The V and J genes are TRBV6-4 and TRBJ2-3; perhaps TRBD2 as D (7 bases). Trimming cost V 5 bases and J 4 bases, with 13 bases left between them. In germline, CDR1 is MRHNA, CDR2 SNTAGT. The CDR3 totals 14 residues. CDR3 in amino acids: CASSQTGGADTQYF. The DNA of the CDR3 is TGTGCCAGCAGTCAGACGGGGGGCGCAGATACGCAGTATTTT.